The count of the clone carrying this TCR beta chain is one. The data are from a study of blood T cell repertoires in COVID-19. Overall study context: Samples of COVID-19 (acute and convalescent) were obtained from the United States, Italy and Spain.

Everyone who took part was roughly 18 to 89 years old, and they came from roughly 25 US areas. Participants were placed into cohorts based on the clinical history they reported. V lost 3 bases and J lost 2, with 15 bases in between. The CDR3 totals 15 residues. Germline lookup yields CDR1 SGDLS and CDR2 YYNGEE. This table comes from immunoSEQ multiplex PCR, and its TCRdb copy is limited to in-frame clones, with some not included. The data hold roughly 180,000 clones, with around 88% observed a single time. This TCR was sampled from a woman aged 25 to 45 who had recovered from COVID-19. This chain uses TRBV9 with TRBJ2-7; TRBD2 might be the D (7 bases). Sequenced sample: PBMCs or T cells enriched from blood (not recorded which). The CDR3 sequence is CASSEGGGMTYEQYF. Written as DNA, the CDR3 is TGTGCCAGCAGCGAGGGGGGAGGGATGACCTACGAGCAGTACTTC.